This T cell receptor beta chain is from a study of shared clonotypes between healthy human individuals. Study-wide results and limits: Among donors, the sharing of clonotypes was expected to be influenced by sequencing depth.

Using immunoSEQ multiplex PCR, the repertoire was profiled, and TCRdb retains in-frame clones only, with some absent. The table lists roughly 2,500,000 clones, approximately 93% of them singletons, with 0.35% to 0.45% in the top ten. CDR1 and CDR2 (germline): SGHAT, FQDESV (reference sequence). The CDR3 has 15 amino acids. The V end lost 5 bases, the J end lost 7 bases, and 20 bases lay between the germline ends. About this clone: Its antigen is not identified.

This TCR was sampled from a man aged 18 to 35 in good health. Some clones in this sample may be carry-over from other donors' samples. The gene calls are TRBV11-1 and TRBJ2-5, with a tentative D call TRBD1 (6 bases). Sample: naive CD4+ T cells from PBMCs. As for subset: CD45RA+ positively selected. In nucleotides, the CDR3 is TGTGCCAGCAGCATGGCCGGGCTGGCCAGGGGGACCCAGTACTTC. Translation: CASSMAGLARGTQYF. Full variable domain (missing parts from reference TRBV11-1 and TRBJ2-5): EAEVAQSPRYKITEKSQAVAFWCDPISGHATLYWYRQILGQGPELLVQFQDESVVDDSQLPKDRFSAERLKGVDSTLKIQPAELGDSAMYLCASSMAGLARGTQYFGPGTRLLVL.